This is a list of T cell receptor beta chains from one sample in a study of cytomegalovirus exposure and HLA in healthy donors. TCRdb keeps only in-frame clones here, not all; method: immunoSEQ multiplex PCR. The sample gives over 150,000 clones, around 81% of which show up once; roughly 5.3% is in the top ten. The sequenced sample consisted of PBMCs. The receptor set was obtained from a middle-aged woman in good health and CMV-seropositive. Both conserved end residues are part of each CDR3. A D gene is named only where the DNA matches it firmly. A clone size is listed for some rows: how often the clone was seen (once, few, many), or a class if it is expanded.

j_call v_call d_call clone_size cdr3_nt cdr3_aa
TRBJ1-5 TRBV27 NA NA TGTGCCAGCAGCTCTCGGTGGAGTAGCAATCAGCCCCAGCATTTT CASSSRWSSNQPQHF
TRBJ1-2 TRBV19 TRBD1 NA TGTGCCAGTAGTGCCCAGGGGGCGGTCTATGGCTACACCTTC CASSAQGAVYGYTF
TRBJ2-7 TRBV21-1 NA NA TGTGCCAGCAGCATCCCTTTTGCCAAGAGCTACGAGCAGTACTTC CASSIPFAKSYEQYF
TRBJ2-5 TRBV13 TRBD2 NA TGTGCCAGCAGCGCCCGTAGCGGGAGAGGAGAGACCCAGTACTTC CASSARSGRGETQYF
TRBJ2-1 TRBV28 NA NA TGTGCCAGCAGTGAAAGTCTAGGCTACAATGAGCAGTTCTTC CASSESLGYNEQFF
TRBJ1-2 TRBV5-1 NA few TGCGCCAGCAGCTTGTACGGCGGTGACGGCTACACCTTC CASSLYGGDGYTF
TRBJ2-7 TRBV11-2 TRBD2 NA TGTGCCAGCAGCTTGGGACTAGCGGTCTACGAGCAGTACTTC CASSLGLAVYEQYF
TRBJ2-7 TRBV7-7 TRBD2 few TGTGCCAGCAGCCCCTTAAGCGGGAGACCCTCCTACGAGCAGTACTTC CASSPLSGRPSYEQYF
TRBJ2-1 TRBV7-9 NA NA TGTGCCAGCAGCTTAGTTTTGATGCGAAGCTCCTACAATGAGCAGTTCTTC CASSLVLMRSSYNEQFF
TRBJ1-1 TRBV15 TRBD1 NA TGTGCCACCAGCAGAGATGGGCAGGGGGGCACTGAAGCTTTCTTT CATSRDGQGGTEAFF
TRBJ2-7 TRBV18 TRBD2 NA TGTGCCAGCTCCAGCGGGAGTGGTGAGCAGTACTTC CASSSGSGEQYF
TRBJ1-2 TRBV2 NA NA TGTGCCAGCAGCCTAACCTCGGGAGCTGCTAACTATGGCTACACCTTC CASSLTSGAANYGYTF
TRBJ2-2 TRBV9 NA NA TGTGCCAGCAGCGTAGTTATCGGGGAGCTGTTTTTT CASSVVIGELFF
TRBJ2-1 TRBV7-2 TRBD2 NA TGTGCCAGCAGCTTAGAGGCTAGCGGGAGGGTCAATGAGCAGTTCTTC CASSLEASGRVNEQFF
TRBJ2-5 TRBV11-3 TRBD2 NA TGTGCCAGCAGCTCGAGGGGGGGAAAGGGACTAGCGGGCGTGAGAGAGACCCAGTACTTC CASSSRGGKGLAGVRETQYF
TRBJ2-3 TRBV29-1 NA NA TGCAGCGTGCCGACACCGGATACGCAGTATTTT CSVPTPDTQYF
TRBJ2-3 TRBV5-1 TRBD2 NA TGCGCCAGCCATCTTAGCGGGGACGCCACAGATACGCAGTATTTT CASHLSGDATDTQYF
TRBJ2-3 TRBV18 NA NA TGTGCCAGCTCCCTCAACCCCGGACAGGGAGGGGCAGATACGCAGTATTTT CASSLNPGQGGADTQYF
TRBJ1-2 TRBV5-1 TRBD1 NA TGCGCCAGCAGCTTGGGGGGGACAGAAAATGGCTACACCTTC CASSLGGTENGYTF
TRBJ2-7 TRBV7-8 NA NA TGTGCCAGCAGCCTGGGCATGGGGGGCGAGCAGTACTTC CASSLGMGGEQYF
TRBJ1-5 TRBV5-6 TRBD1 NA TGTGCCAGCAGCCCCTCCTTCGACAGGGGGCATCAGCCCCAGCATTTT CASSPSFDRGHQPQHF
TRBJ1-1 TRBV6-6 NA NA TGTGCCAGCAGCAAAGGGACAAGGGGCACTGAAGCTTTCTTT CASSKGTRGTEAFF
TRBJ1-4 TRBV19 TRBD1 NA TGTGCCAGTAGCGGACAGGGGGCATTAGAAAAACTGTTTTTT CASSGQGALEKLFF
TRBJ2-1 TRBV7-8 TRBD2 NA TGTGCCAGCAGCTTATTTCGGTTTCTAGCGGGAGTCGAGGGCAATGAGCAGTTCTTC CASSLFRFLAGVEGNEQFF
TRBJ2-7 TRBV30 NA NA TGTGCCTGGAGTGGCCAGGGGCTGGATTCCTACGAGCAGTACTTC CAWSGQGLDSYEQYF
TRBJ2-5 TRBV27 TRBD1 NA TGTGCCAGCAGCCACGGGACAGGGGGCTATAGGTCGGAGACCCAGTACTTC CASSHGTGGYRSETQYF
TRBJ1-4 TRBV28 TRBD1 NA TGTGCCAGCAGTTTACCCGGGACAGGGGGCGAAAAACTGTTTTTT CASSLPGTGGEKLFF
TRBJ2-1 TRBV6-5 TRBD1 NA TGTGCCAGCAGAGGACAGGGTAGAAATGAGCAGTTCTTC CASRGQGRNEQFF
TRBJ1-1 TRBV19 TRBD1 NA TGTGCCAGTAGTATCACAGGGGGCTCTGGACCCACTGAAGCTTTCTTT CASSITGGSGPTEAFF
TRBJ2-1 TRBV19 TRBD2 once TGTGCCAGTAGTATAGGGCTAGCGGGAGTAGGGGAGCAGTTCTTC CASSIGLAGVGEQFF
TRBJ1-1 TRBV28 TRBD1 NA TGTGCCAGCAGACCTGAGGGGGCGAGAAACACTGAAGCTTTCTTT CASRPEGARNTEAFF
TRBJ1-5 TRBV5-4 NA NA TGTGCCAGCAGCTTCGCGGGGGGGAATCAGCCCCAGCATTTT CASSFAGGNQPQHF
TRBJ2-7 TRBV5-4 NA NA TGTGCCAGCAGCTTGGGGGACCAAGGGGGCGAGCAGTACTTC CASSLGDQGGEQYF
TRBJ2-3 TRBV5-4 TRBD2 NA TGTGCCAGCAGCCTACTAGCGGGAGGAACAGATACGCAGTATTTT CASSLLAGGTDTQYF
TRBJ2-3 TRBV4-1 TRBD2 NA TGCGCCAGCAGCCAAGGTCCGGTTAGCGGGGGCACAGATACGCAGTATTTT CASSQGPVSGGTDTQYF
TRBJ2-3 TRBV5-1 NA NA TGCGCCAGCAGCTTGGTCGCTAGCGCAGATACGCAGTATTTT CASSLVASADTQYF
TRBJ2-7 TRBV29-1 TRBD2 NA TGCAGCGTTGAGGGGACTAGCGGCTCCTACGAGCAGTACTTC CSVEGTSGSYEQYF
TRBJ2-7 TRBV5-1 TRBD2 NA TGCGCCAGCAGCCGGCTGACTAGCGGGAGCAACGACGAGCAGTACTTC CASSRLTSGSNDEQYF
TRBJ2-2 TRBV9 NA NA TGTGCCAGCAGCGTTGTAGGACTACCGAACACCGGGGAGCTGTTTTTT CASSVVGLPNTGELFF
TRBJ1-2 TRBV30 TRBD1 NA TGTGCCTGGAGTCCCGGGACAGGAGCCTACTATGGCTACACCTTC CAWSPGTGAYYGYTF
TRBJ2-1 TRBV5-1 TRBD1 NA TGCGCCAGCAGCTTGGGTCGGGGACAGTCCTACAATGAGCAGTTCTTC CASSLGRGQSYNEQFF
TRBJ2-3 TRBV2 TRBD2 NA TGTGCCAGCAGTTCTAGCGGGAGAACAGATACGCAGTATTTT CASSSSGRTDTQYF
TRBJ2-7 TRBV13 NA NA TGTGCCAGCAGCCTATCCCCCTACGAGCAGTACTTC CASSLSPYEQYF